These 16 T cell receptor beta chains came from one sample sequenced in a study of metastatic and nonmetastatic thyroid tumors. From the PCR reads, TCRdb re-called clones with MiXCR. The data contain tens of thousands of clones, about a quarter of them singletons. Patients were all untreated before their thyroid surgery. Sequenced: tumor tissue. The receptors stem from a female donor with papillary thyroid cancer or a benign thyroid nodule (not recorded which). Some clones in this sample may be carry-over from other donors' samples.

Worth noting for this clone: Possible read error: a much larger clone is one base away. The chain combines TRBV5-4 with TRBJ2-5; no firm D call. Per germline, CDR1 SGHNT and CDR2 YYREEE (reference sequence). The CDR3 sequence is 15 residues long. CDR3 DNA: TGTGCCAGCATCTTGGGTAGGACCTCTCAAGAGACCCAGTACTTC. This gives the protein CASILGRTSQETQYF.

This clone was observed at least ten times. Compared with germline, one end of the junction differs, possibly owing to a read error. The chain couples TRBV5-1 to TRBJ2-3; 15 bases are a match to TRBD2. There are 17 residues in the CDR3. CDR1 SGHRS and CDR2 YFSETQ come from the germline V gene. The CDR3 DNA sequence: TGCACCAGCAGCCCATGGACTAGCGGGGGGGCCACAGATACGCAGTATTTT. It codes for CTSSPWTSGGATDTQYF.

This clone was detected ten times or more. The chain couples TRBV14 to TRBJ1-6, with TRBD1 identical over 9 bases. V lost 0 bases, J lost 10 bases, and 7 bases stayed unmatched. There are 16 residues in the CDR3. Germline V CDR1 and CDR2: SGHDN, FVKESK. CDR3 sequence (DNA): TGTGCCAGCAGCCAAGATACAGGGGGCTATCGGTCACCCCTCCACTTT. Protein: CASSQDTGGYRSPLHF.

This clone was seen ten or more times. The chain has TRBV12-3 or TRBV12-4 and TRBJ2-3; TRBD1 agrees at 7 bases. The CDR3 contains 16 residues. V was clipped by 8 bases and J by 0 bases; unmatched bases: 11. The CDR3 spells CASVGGQSASTDTQYF. CDR3 nucleotide sequence: TGTGCCAGCGTAGGGGGACAGTCCGCTAGCACAGATACGCAGTATTTT.

This clone showed up just a few times. The rearrangement joins TRBV19 to TRBJ2-7; D is uncertain. This CDR3 region has 13 residues. V lost 8 bases and J 1 base, leaving 12 bases between the germline ends. CDR1 LNHDA and CDR2 SQIVND come from the germline V gene (reference sequence). As DNA, the CDR3 is TGTGCCAGTGTTATTGACGGATCCTACGAGCAGTACTTC. Translated, it gives CASVIDGSYEQYF.

The CDR3 DNA sequence: TGTGCCAGCAGCTTAGTCGGGGCCGCAAACTATGGCTACACCTTC. Protein: CASSLVGAANYGYTF. The chain is built from TRBV7-9 and TRBJ1-2, with D possibly matching TRBD1 (5 bases). Germline values: CDR1 SEHNR, CDR2 FQNEAQ (reference sequence). The CDR3 consists of 15 residues. Trimming shortened V by 1 base and J by 2 bases, and 11 bases separated the two germline ends.

This clone came up many times. This chain connects TRBV3-1 to TRBJ2-7; no reliable D call. The V gene lost 2 bases and the J gene lost 4 bases, with 6 bases spanning the gap. The germline CDR1 and CDR2 sequences are LGHDT and YNNKEL (reference sequence). CDR3 length: 12 amino acids. The CDR3 nucleotides read TGTGCCAGCAGCCAAACAGAATACGAGCAGTACTTC. Translating it yields CASSQTEYEQYF.

The chain uses TRBV7-8 and TRBJ2-1; 12 bases align to TRBD2. V shed 5 bases and J 7 bases; nucleotides not matched to a gene: 6. Germline V gene lookup returns CDR1 SGHVS and CDR2 FQNEAQ. CDR3 length equals 15 residues. The CDR3 bases are TGTGCCAGCAGCGGGCGGACTAGCGGGATGAATGAGCAGTTCTTC. Translating it yields CASSGRTSGMNEQFF.

The rearrangement uses TRBV7-8 and TRBJ1-5, with D unresolved. CDR3 length: 15 residues. Per germline, CDR1 SGHVS and CDR2 FQNEAQ. The ends were cut back, 7 bases at V and 5 bases at J, with 18 bases in the middle. CDR3 coding DNA: TGTGCCAGCATCCCTCCCGTAGTGGGTGATCAGCCCCAGCATTTT. This translates into CASIPPVVGDQPQHF. Full variable domain (missing parts from reference TRBV7-8 and TRBJ1-5): GAGVSQSPRYKVAKRGQDVALRCDPISGHVSLFWYQQALGQGPEFLTYFQNEAQLDKSGLPSDRFFAERPEGSVSTLKIQRTQQEDSAVYLCASIPPVVGDQPQHFGDGTRLSIL.

V and J are TRBV11-2 and TRBJ2-5; D might be TRBD2 (5 bases). CDR3 size: 16 residues. The V gene's germline CDR1 is SGHAT and CDR2 FQNNGV. V lost 2 bases to trimming and J lost 2 bases, with 15 bases between them. The CDR3 loop reads CASSLSLAAIQETQYF. For the CDR3, the DNA is TGTGCCAGCAGCTTAAGCCTAGCAGCAATTCAAGAGACCCAGTACTTC.

This clone is medium-sized by share. This sequence joins TRBV7-8 and TRBJ1-5; no reliable D call. V lost 5 bases and J lost 3, with 5 bases in between. The CDR3 is 12 amino acids. Germline loops: CDR1 SGHVS, CDR2 FQNEAQ. As DNA, the CDR3 is TGTGCCAGCAGCCGTGTCAATCAGCCCCAGCATTTT. Protein sequence: CASSRVNQPQHF.

This clone is medium-sized within its sample. The rearrangement joins TRBV6-1 to TRBJ1-6, with TRBD1 as a possible D gene (5 bases). The CDR3 is 16 amino acids. CDR1 and CDR2 from the germline V gene are MNHNS and SASEGT. The V end was cut by 6 bases, the J end by 8 bases, with 20 bases between. The DNA of the CDR3 is TGTGCCAGCAGAACATATTATTCGGGACGGGATTCACCCCTCCACTTT. Amino acids: CASRTYYSGRDSPLHF.

A word on this clone: A clone one base away is much larger, so this may be a read error. The chain combines TRBV5-6 with TRBJ1-1; D remains ambiguous. Germline V lookup: CDR1 SGHDT, CDR2 YYEEEE. The CDR3 length is 14 residues. The CDR3 DNA follows: TGTACCAGCAGCTGGTATGCGAAGAACACTGAAGCTTTCTTT. Translating it yields CTSSWYAKNTEAFF.

V is TRBV19 and J is TRBJ2-3; 11 bases are shared with TRBD2. The CDR3 sequence is 16 residues long. Germline V CDR1 and CDR2: LNHDA, SQIVND (reference sequence). V lost 5 bases to trimming and J lost 0 bases; unmatched junction nucleotides: 4. In nucleotides, the CDR3 is TGTGCCAGTAGTGGGGGACTAGCGGATAGCACAGATACGCAGTATTTT. Translating gives CASSGGLADSTDTQYF.

The gene calls are TRBV4-1 and TRBJ2-7; 10 nucleotides agree with TRBD2. Germline V gene data show CDR1 as MGHRA and CDR2 as YSYEKL. This CDR3 has 15 residues. V shed 4 bases and J 6 bases; nucleotides not matched to a gene: 9. The CDR3 loop is CASSPPERGGVEQYF. CDR3 nucleotides: TGCGCCAGCAGCCCTCCCGAGCGGGGGGGCGTCGAGCAGTACTTC.

This clone is medium-sized by share. V and J are TRBV4-1 and TRBJ1-6; D call uncertain. Germline V gene lookup returns CDR1 MGHRA and CDR2 YSYEKL. The length of the CDR3 is 15 residues. The V end lost 1 base, the J end lost 10 bases, and 14 bases lay between the germline ends. The CDR3 bases are TGCGCCAGCAGCCAAGTGGAAGGGAAGGACTCACCCCTCCACTTT. Its translation: CASSQVEGKDSPLHF.